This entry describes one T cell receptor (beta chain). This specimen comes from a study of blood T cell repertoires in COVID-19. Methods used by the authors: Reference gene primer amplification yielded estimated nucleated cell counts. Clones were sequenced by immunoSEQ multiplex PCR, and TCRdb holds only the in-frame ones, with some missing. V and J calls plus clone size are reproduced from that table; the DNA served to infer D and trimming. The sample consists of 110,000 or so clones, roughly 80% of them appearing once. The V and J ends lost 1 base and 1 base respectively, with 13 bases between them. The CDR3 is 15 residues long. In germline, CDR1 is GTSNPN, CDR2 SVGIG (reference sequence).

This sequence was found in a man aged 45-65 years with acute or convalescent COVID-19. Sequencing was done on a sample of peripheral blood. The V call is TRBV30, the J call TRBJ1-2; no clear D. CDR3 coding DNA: TGTGCCTGGAGTGAGCCACCAAATTATAACTATGGCTACACCTTC. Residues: CAWSEPPNYNYGYTF.